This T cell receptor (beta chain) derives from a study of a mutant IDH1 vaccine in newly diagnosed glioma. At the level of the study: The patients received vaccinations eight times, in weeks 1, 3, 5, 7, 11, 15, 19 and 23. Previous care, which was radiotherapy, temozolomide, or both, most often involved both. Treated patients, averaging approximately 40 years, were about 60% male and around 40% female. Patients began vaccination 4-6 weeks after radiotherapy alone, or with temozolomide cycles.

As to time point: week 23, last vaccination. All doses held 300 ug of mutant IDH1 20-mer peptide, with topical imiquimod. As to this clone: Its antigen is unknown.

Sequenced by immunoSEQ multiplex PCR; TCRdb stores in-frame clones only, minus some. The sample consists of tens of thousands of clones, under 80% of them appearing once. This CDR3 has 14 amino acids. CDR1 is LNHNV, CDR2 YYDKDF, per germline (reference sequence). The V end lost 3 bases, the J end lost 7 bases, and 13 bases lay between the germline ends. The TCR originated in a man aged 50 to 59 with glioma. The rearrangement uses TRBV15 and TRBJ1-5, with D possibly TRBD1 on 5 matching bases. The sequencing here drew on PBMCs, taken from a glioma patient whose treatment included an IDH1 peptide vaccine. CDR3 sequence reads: CATSSARERQPQHF. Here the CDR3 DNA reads TGTGCCACCAGCAGCGCCAGGGAGAGGCAGCCCCAGCATTTT.